These T cell receptor beta chains were read from a single sample in a study of response to subunit inactivated influenza vaccine. TCRdb independently ran MiXCR on the RT-PCR reads; one entry per CDR3 protein. The data contain around 500,000 distinct CDR3 sequences, about a tenth of them singletons. Here the sequenced sample was PBMCs from blood, taken roughly 48 days after vaccination. These receptors originate from a man aged 45-60 years who received an inactivated influenza vaccine. Both conserved end residues are part of each CDR3. The order of the fields is J gene, D gene, clone size, V gene, CDR3 protein, CDR3 DNA. A D gene is named only where the DNA matches it firmly. Some rows mark clone size as missing; the rest say once, few, many or name a class of expanded clone.

J: TRBJ2-5
D: TRBD1
size: -
V: TRBV5-1
CDR3: CASRPGTAKETQYF
DNA: TGCGCCAGCAGACCCGGGACAGCGAAAGAGACCCAGTACTTC

J: TRBJ2-1
D: TRBD2
size: -
V: TRBV5-1
CDR3: CASSWITLAGVPFSYNEQFF
DNA: TGCGCCAGCAGCTGGATCACACTAGCGGGAGTGCCTTTTTCTTACAATGAGCAGTTCTTC

J: TRBJ2-2
D: -
size: -
V: TRBV12-3/TRBV12-4
CDR3: CASSRQRYYTGELFF
DNA: TGTGCCAGCAGCCGGCAGCGATATTACACCGGGGAGCTGTTTTTT

J: TRBJ1-5
D: -
size: -
V: TRBV9
CDR3: CASSVSGNQPQHF
DNA: TGTGCCAGCAGCGTGTCAGGGAATCAGCCCCAGCATTTT

J: TRBJ2-5
D: -
size: -
V: TRBV6-5
CDR3: CASSYTEDRQETQYF
DNA: TGTGCCAGCAGTTACACAGAGGACAGACAAGAGACCCAGTACTTC

J: TRBJ2-1
D: -
size: many
V: TRBV7-9
CDR3: CASSLGVSNEQFF
DNA: TGTGCCAGCAGCTTGGGGGTCAGCAATGAGCAGTTCTTC

J: TRBJ2-3
D: TRBD1
size: -
V: TRBV5-1
CDR3: CASSVGGQALQYF
DNA: TGCGCCAGCAGCGTGGGGGGACAGGCCCTCCAGTATTTT

J: TRBJ2-1
D: TRBD2
size: -
V: TRBV5-4
CDR3: CASSWGGGSYNEQFF
DNA: TGTGCCAGCAGCTGGGGGGGGGGTTCCTACAATGAGCAGTTCTTC

J: TRBJ2-1
D: TRBD1
size: -
V: TRBV24-1
CDR3: CATTATGGSNEQFF
DNA: TGTGCCACCACCGCAACAGGGGGGTCCAATGAGCAGTTCTTC

J: TRBJ2-1
D: -
size: many
V: TRBV27
CDR3: CASSLGEVAEQFF
DNA: TGTGCCAGCAGTTTAGGGGAGGTGGCTGAGCAGTTCTTC

J: TRBJ1-1
D: TRBD1
size: few
V: TRBV4-3
CDR3: CASSQDIPTGGFTEAFF
DNA: TGCGCCAGCAGCCAAGATATCCCAACAGGGGGCTTCACTGAAGCTTTCTTT

J: TRBJ2-7
D: TRBD2
size: many
V: TRBV28
CDR3: CASMEEREGGEQYF
DNA: TGTGCCAGCATGGAGGAGCGGGAGGGTGGTGAGCAGTACTTC

J: TRBJ2-5
D: TRBD2
size: few
V: TRBV15
CDR3: CATSRLAGPQETQYF
DNA: TGTGCCACCAGCAGACTAGCGGGACCCCAAGAGACCCAGTACTTC

J: TRBJ2-1
D: -
size: few
V: TRBV11-2
CDR3: CASSTGTPNEQFF
DNA: TGTGCCAGCAGCACCGGGACTCCAAATGAGCAGTTCTTC